Listed here are 30 T cell receptor beta chains from one sample, sequenced in a study of neurological immune-mediated disorders. TCRdb called the 5' RACE reads again in MiXCR, with one record for every CDR3 protein. The sample carries just over 95,000 distinct CDR3 sequences, roughly 3.5% recorded once. Sequencing input: PBMCs. The source is a woman between 18 and 29 years old with multiple sclerosis.

This clonotype was found many times. This chain uses TRBV15 with TRBJ1-2; D is perhaps TRBD1 (5 bases). The V end was cut by 3 bases, the J end by 5 bases, with 16 bases between. CDR1 is LNHNV and CDR2 is YYDKDF in the germline V gene (reference sequence). The CDR3 is 15 amino acids. Here the CDR3 DNA reads TGTGCCACCAGCAGTGCTATGGGGGAGTTTTATGGCTACACCTTC. Its protein product is CATSSAMGEFYGYTF.

This clonotype has a count of ten or more. V gene TRBV20-1 combines with J gene TRBJ2-7; TRBD1 matches 9 bases. Losses at the gene ends were 5 bases for V and 4 bases for J; bases not matched to a gene: 12. Germline loops: CDR1 DFQATT, CDR2 SNEGSKA (reference sequence). The CDR3 spans 15 residues. The CDR3 DNA sequence: TGCAGTGCTTCGAAGGGGACAGGGTCATGGTACGAGCAGTACTTC. Amino acid sequence: CSASKGTGSWYEQYF.

At least ten counts were recorded for this clonotype. The junction and the germline gene differ at one end; a read error may be behind it. This sequence joins TRBV12-3 or TRBV12-4 and TRBJ2-1, with D hard to call. The CDR3 is 11 residues long. The CDR3 DNA reads as TGTACCAGCAGCCCGTACAATGAGCAGTTCTTC. Protein: CTSSPYNEQFF.

This clonotype was seen repeatedly, ten times or more. The chain is built from TRBV5-1 and TRBJ2-7, with D unclear. The CDR3 is made up of 14 amino acids. Germline V lookup: CDR1 SGHRS, CDR2 YFSETQ. Trimming took off 2 bases at V and 0 bases at J, with 9 bases between the two ends. The CDR3 spells CASSFSVNSYEQYF. The CDR3 nucleotides read TGCGCCAGCAGCTTTTCCGTGAACTCCTACGAGCAGTACTTC.

This clonotype was detected many times. V usage is TRBV5-6 and J usage is TRBJ1-4; tentatively, D is TRBD1 (5 bases). The CDR3 has 17 amino acids. In germline, CDR1 is SGHDT, CDR2 YYEEEE. V was cut by 0 bases and J by 0 bases, with 12 bases left in between. Written as DNA, the CDR3 is TGTGCCAGCAGCTTGGCCGGAATGGGGGCAACTAATGAAAAACTGTTTTTT. It codes for CASSLAGMGATNEKLFF.

This clonotype was observed at least ten times. The V call is TRBV19, the J call TRBJ2-7; D gene ambiguous. The CDR3 extends over 15 amino acids. Trimming pared 1 base from V and 0 bases from J, leaving 10 bases between. Looked up from germline, CDR1 is LNHDA and CDR2 is SQIVND (reference sequence). The CDR3 reads CASSIVSSSSYEQYF. DNA for the CDR3: TGTGCCAGTAGTATAGTCTCGTCGAGCTCCTACGAGCAGTACTTC.

This clonotype has at least ten counts. This sequence joins TRBV6-6 and TRBJ1-1; D possibly corresponds to TRBD1 (5 bases). The CDR3 has 13 amino acids. CDR1 and CDR2 from the germline V gene are MNHNY and SVGAGI (reference sequence). V was trimmed by 2 bases and J by 3 bases, leaving 7 bases between them. CDR3 DNA sequence: TGTGCCAGCAGTTACGGCAGGGACACTGAAGCTTTCTTT. Amino acid sequence: CASSYGRDTEAFF.

Many counts were recorded for this clonotype. This chain links TRBV12-3 or TRBV12-4 with TRBJ1-5; tentative D call: TRBD1 (6 bases). V was pared by 3 bases and J by 5 bases, with 11 bases between. The CDR3 consists of 14 residues. The CDR3 protein is CASSFGGAYQPQHF. As DNA, the CDR3 is TGTGCCAGCAGTTTTGGGGGGGCATATCAGCCCCAGCATTTT.

Many counts were recorded for this clonotype. The chain uses TRBV7-9 and TRBJ1-1; D gene uncertain. Germline V gene lookup returns CDR1 SEHNR and CDR2 FQNEAQ (reference sequence). Trimming cost V 2 bases and J 5 bases, with 12 bases left between them. This CDR3 is 14 amino acids long. CDR3 amino acids: CASSLYAGVTEAFF. CDR3 nucleotide sequence: TGTGCCAGCAGCTTATATGCAGGTGTAACTGAAGCTTTCTTT.

This clonotype was counted many times. This chain uses TRBV6-2 or TRBV6-3 with TRBJ1-5, with D maybe TRBD1 (6 bases). The CDR3 has 15 amino acids. The germline V and J ends were trimmed by 2 bases and 9 bases, with 17 bases remaining between them. The germline CDR1 and CDR2 sequences are MNHEY and SVGEGT. CDR3 loop: CASSYRDTGRGPQHF. The CDR3 DNA reads as TGTGCCAGCAGTTACCGGGACACGGGAAGGGGGCCCCAGCATTTT.

This clonotype was recorded many times. The chain combines TRBV20-1 with TRBJ1-2; D is unresolved. This CDR3 is built from 12 residues. V was cut by 4 bases and J by 1 base, with 7 bases left in between. CDR1 is DFQATT and CDR2 is SNEGSKA in the germline V gene (reference sequence). In DNA, the CDR3 is TGCAGTGCTACAGACAATAACTATGGCTACACCTTC. It specifies CSATDNNYGYTF.

This clonotype was picked up many times. The chain joins TRBV10-3 to TRBJ2-3; no definite D call. The V end was cut by 3 bases, the J end by 3 bases, with 16 bases between. The CDR3 covers 16 residues. CDR1 is ENHRY, CDR2 SYGVKD, per germline. The CDR3 is CAISEWVVSSTDTQYF. DNA for the CDR3: TGTGCCATCAGTGAATGGGTGGTGTCGAGTACAGATACGCAGTATTTT.

The chain employs TRBV5-4 and TRBJ2-2; D remains unclear. Between the trimmed V and J ends, which lost 0 bases and 3 bases, there was a span of 9 bases. The CDR3 is 15 residues long. Per the germline V gene, CDR1 is SGHNT and CDR2 is YYREEE (reference sequence). CDR3 sequence: CASSLGQAYTGELFF. The CDR3 nucleotides are TGTGCCAGCAGCTTGGGCCAGGCCTACACCGGGGAGCTGTTTTTT.

In this sample, this clonotype turned up many times. This sequence joins TRBV3-1 and TRBJ1-2, with D unresolved. Germline V gene sequence: CDR1 LGHDT, CDR2 YNNKEL (reference sequence). This CDR3 has 15 amino acids. V lost 1 base and J 4 bases, leaving 13 bases between the germline ends. This chain's CDR3 is CASSQGRGRFYGYTF. CDR3 DNA sequence: TGTGCCAGCAGCCAAGGGCGAGGACGGTTCTATGGCTACACCTTC.

This clonotype was seen at least ten times. CDR3 coding DNA: TGCAGCGTGGAGGGGCGGGGGAACACTGAAGCTTTCTTT. It translates to CSVEGRGNTEAFF. The V call is TRBV29-1, the J call TRBJ1-1; D might be TRBD1 (5 bases). Per the germline V gene, CDR1 is SQVTM and CDR2 is ANQGSEA. There are 13 residues in the CDR3. Deletions cut 6 bases from V and 1 base from J, with 12 bases between. Looking up the rest from reference TRBV29-1 and TRBJ1-1 gives the full variable domain: SAVISQKPSRDICQRGTSLTIQCQVDSQVTMMFWYRQQPGQSLTLIATANQGSEATYESGFVIDKFPISRPNLTFSTLTVSNMSPEDSSIYLCSVEGRGNTEAFFGQGTRLTVV.

The rearrangement links TRBV20-1 to TRBJ2-2; TRBD2 matches at 8 bases. The V segment lost 6 bases and the J segment 6 bases; nucleotides outside the gene matches: 12. The CDR3 has 15 amino acids. Germline CDR1 reads DFQATT; CDR2 reads SNEGSKA (reference sequence). CDR3 region: CSARRGGGQAGELFF. The CDR3 bases are TGCAGTGCCCGACGGGGCGGGGGGCAGGCCGGGGAGCTGTTTTTT.

This clonotype has a count of ten or more. CDR3: CSGERASYEQYF. For the CDR3, the DNA is TGCAGTGGGGAGCGGGCCTCCTACGAGCAGTACTTC. The chain links TRBV20-1 to TRBJ2-7, with D possibly being TRBD2 (6 bases). The ends were cut back, 7 bases at V and 0 bases at J, with 10 bases in the middle. The CDR3 totals 12 residues. From germline, CDR1 is DFQATT and CDR2 SNEGSKA (reference sequence).

V usage is TRBV11-2 and J usage is TRBJ2-1; 10 bases are a match to TRBD2. V lost 2 bases and J lost 7; bases outside the gene matches: 5. Germline V gene data show CDR1 as SGHAT and CDR2 as FQNNGV. The CDR3 is 15 residues long. CDR3 amino acids: CASSLSGGAVNEQFF. The CDR3 region has the DNA TGTGCCAGCAGCTTAAGCGGGGGGGCAGTGAATGAGCAGTTCTTC.

In this sample, this clonotype turned up many times. This sequence joins TRBV7-8 and TRBJ2-1; a weak D match, TRBD2 (5 bases). This CDR3 region has 13 residues. V was pared by 3 bases and J by 2 bases, with 5 bases between. Germline lookup yields CDR1 SGHVS and CDR2 FQNEAQ. CDR3 sequence reads: CASSFGAYNEQFF. DNA of the CDR3: TGTGCCAGCAGCTTCGGGGCCTACAATGAGCAGTTCTTC. Full variable domain (outside the CDR3, taken from reference TRBV7-8 and TRBJ2-1): GAGVSQSPRYKVAKRGQDVALRCDPISGHVSLFWYQQALGQGPEFLTYFQNEAQLDKSGLPSDRFFAERPEGSVSTLKIQRTQQEDSAVYLCASSFGAYNEQFFGPGTRLTVL.

This clonotype was recorded at least ten times. The chain carries TRBV5-1 and TRBJ2-2; a weak D match, TRBD1 (6 bases). The length of the CDR3 is 14 residues. Trimming removed 4 bases from V and 7 bases from J, with 14 bases in between. Germline CDR1 reads SGHRS; CDR2 reads YFSETQ. CDR3 DNA: TGCGCCAGCAGCACCGGGACAAACGGCGGGGAGCTGTTTTTT. Amino acids: CASSTGTNGGELFF.

This clonotype was recorded at least ten times. This chain connects TRBV29-1 to TRBJ2-7; a possible D gene is TRBD2 (5 bases). Germline CDR1 and CDR2: SQVTM and ANQGSEA. The CDR3 consists of 13 residues. Trimming cost V 4 bases and J 2 bases, with 12 bases left between them. Here the CDR3 reads CSVVLAAAYEQYF. The CDR3 DNA follows: TGCAGCGTTGTCCTAGCAGCCGCCTACGAGCAGTACTTC.

Points on this clonotype: A much larger clone sits a single nucleotide away, making a read error possible. The V call is TRBV5-1, the J call TRBJ2-7, with D uncertain. Germline V gene sequence: CDR1 SGHRS, CDR2 YFSETQ. This CDR3 contains 13 residues. V lost 0 bases and J lost 6, with 10 bases in between. CDR3 loop: CASSLDVTGEQYF. CDR3 nucleotide sequence: TGCGCCAGCAGCTTGGATGTGACGGGCGAGCAGTACTTC.

This clonotype was seen a handful of times. This rearrangement joins TRBV20-1 to TRBJ1-5; D not certain. Germline values: CDR1 DFQATT, CDR2 SNEGSKA (reference sequence). This CDR3 has 14 residues. Trimming stripped 6 bases from V and 0 bases from J, with 12 bases between. CDR3 region: CSATPVNSNQPQHF. CDR3 nucleotides: TGCAGTGCAACACCGGTAAATAGCAATCAGCCCCAGCATTTT.

This clonotype has a count of ten or more. The chain is built from TRBV7-2 and TRBJ2-1; possible D gene TRBD1, 5 bases. CDR1 is SGHTA, CDR2 FQGNSA, per germline. The ends were cut back, 5 bases at V and 8 bases at J, with 19 bases in the middle. The CDR3 contains 15 residues. CDR3 bases: TGTGCCAGCAGCCCGATCAGGGTCTCCGTCCATGAGCAGTTCTTC. Amino acid sequence: CASSPIRVSVHEQFF.

This clonotype was detected ten times or more. The V and J genes are TRBV6-2 or TRBV6-3 and TRBJ2-2; D uncertain. Germline assignment: CDR1 MNHEY and CDR2 SVGEGT. This CDR3 spans 14 amino acids. The ends were cut back, 2 bases at V and 4 bases at J, with 8 bases in the middle. CDR3 sequence (DNA): TGTGCCAGCAGTTACAGGCAGCTCACCGGGGAGCTGTTTTTT. It is translated as CASSYRQLTGELFF.

This clonotype was observed at least ten times. The DNA of the CDR3 is TGCGCCAGCAGCTTGAGTCCGGGACAGGGGTACGAGCAGTACTTC. Protein product: CASSLSPGQGYEQYF. The rearrangement joins TRBV5-1 to TRBJ2-7; 10 nucleotides agree with TRBD1. The J segment lost 4 bases and the V segment lost 1 base, leaving 5 bases of the junction unmatched. The CDR3 sequence is 15 residues long. CDR1 is SGHRS, CDR2 YFSETQ, per germline.

This clonotype was counted ten times or more. This chain connects TRBV12-3 or TRBV12-4 to TRBJ2-7; 8 bases are shared with TRBD1. There are 17 residues in the CDR3. Trimming took 3 bases from V and 1 from J; bases not matched to a gene: 11. The CDR3 nucleotides read TGTGCCAGCAGTTTTTCGTTGGGACAGGTGAAATCCTACGAGCAGTACTTC. This translates into CASSFSLGQVKSYEQYF.

At least ten counts were recorded for this clonotype. The rearrangement joins TRBV5-1 to TRBJ2-7, with 8 bases matching TRBD1. This CDR3 region has 15 residues. The J segment lost 5 bases and the V segment lost 2 bases, leaving 9 bases of the junction unmatched. Germline assignment: CDR1 SGHRS and CDR2 YFSETQ. In nucleotides, the CDR3 is TGCGCCAGCAGCTTCGCGTGGACAGGGTATCACGAGCAGTACTTC. Amino acid sequence: CASSFAWTGYHEQYF.

In this sample, this clonotype turned up a few times. V and J are TRBV19 and TRBJ1-5; 8 nucleotides align to TRBD1. With V trimmed by 7 bases and J by 4 bases, 9 bases remained unmatched. Germline-derived CDR1 and CDR2 are LNHDA and SQIVND (reference sequence). The CDR3 extends over 15 amino acids. For the CDR3, the DNA is TGTGCCAGTAATAACCCCCGACAGGGGAATCAGCCCCAGCATTTT. Amino acid sequence: CASNNPRQGNQPQHF.

The rearrangement joins TRBV28 to TRBJ1-5, with TRBD1 matching 9 bases. The junction had 14 bases not matched to a gene; V was cut back by 5 bases and J by 0 bases. Looked up from germline, CDR1 is MDHEN and CDR2 is SYDVKM. This CDR3 spans 19 amino acids. The CDR3 sequence is CASSPRDRASTFSNQPQHF. CDR3 sequence (DNA): TGTGCCAGCAGTCCCCGGGACAGGGCCTCCACTTTTAGCAATCAGCCCCAGCATTTT. Together with reference TRBV28 and TRBJ1-5, the CDR3 gives the full variable domain: DVKVTQSSRYLVKRTGEKVFLECVQDMDHENMFWYRQDPGLGLRLIYFSYDVKMKEKGDIPEGYSVSREKKERFSLILESASTNQTSMYLCASSPRDRASTFSNQPQHFGDGTRLSIL.